This TCR beta chain was recovered during a study of blood T cell repertoires in COVID-19. Study background: The analysed material was cDNA or gDNA that came from T cells, B-cell-depleted T cells, or PBMCs.

Enrolled through a virtual design, the participants were between 18 and 89 years of age and came from some 25 US areas. People in the exposed group encountered a COVID-19 case within 2 weeks before entering the study. Here immunoSEQ multiplex PCR was the method, and the copy in TCRdb shows in-frame clones only, minus some. The sample contains hundreds of thousands of clones, about four fifths of which appear only once. Germline V gene sequence: CDR1 MNHEY, CDR2 SVGAGI. Trimming pared 0 bases from V and 0 bases from J, leaving 6 bases between. This CDR3 has 15 residues. This receptor was taken from a man between 40 and 49 years old who had been exposed to COVID-19. V gene TRBV6-5 combines with J gene TRBJ1-3; D uncertain. Sequencing input: PBMCs or T cells enriched from blood (not recorded which). CDR3 coding DNA: TGTGCCAGCAGTTACTCGAGGAGCTCTGGAAACACCATATATTTT. Its protein is CASSYSRSSGNTIYF.